This TCR beta chain was recovered during a study of blood T cell repertoires in COVID-19. Looking at the study overall: The United States, Italy and Spain were the sources of the acute and convalescent COVID-19 samples. PBMCs, B-cell-depleted T cells, or T cells provided the cDNA or gDNA that made up the material.

Assay: immunoSEQ multiplex PCR; the TCRdb copy retains only in-frame clones and omits some. The table shows about 160,000 clones, with around 84% occurring only once. In this sample, this clone turned up once. Cohort 3 donors counted as recovered after two negative PCRs, clearance, or resolved symptoms. The V and J ends lost 1 base and 5 bases respectively, with 12 bases between them. The length of the CDR3 is 15 residues. CDR1 MNHEY and CDR2 SVGEGT come from the germline V gene. J is TRBJ1-5 and V is TRBV6-2 or TRBV6-3; no clear D. The sequenced material came from PBMCs or T cells enriched from blood (not recorded which). The sequence was collected from a man between 45 and 60 years old who had recovered from COVID-19. The CDR3 loop reads CASSYFLLGHQPQHF. As DNA, the CDR3 is TGTGCCAGCAGTTACTTCCTATTGGGCCATCAGCCCCAGCATTTT.